This T cell receptor (beta chain) derives from a study of shared clonotypes between healthy human individuals. On the study more broadly: CD4 naive cells filled three plates per donor, CD4 memory three, CD8 naive two and CD8 memory one. Study-wide findings and caveats: Shared clonotypes across all four donors exceeded non-shared ones in generation probability. Generally, estimated richness proved larger in naive subsets than it did in memory subsets.

Concerning this clone itself: Its antigen remains unknown.

Replicate PCRs run on sorted subsets employed approximately 200 ng DNA, tens of thousands of T cell genomes. The assay was immunoSEQ multiplex PCR, and TCRdb's table has in-frame clones only and misses some. Among some 2,000,000 clones listed, 90% to 96% were seen once. This CDR3 is 15 amino acids long. The V gene's germline CDR1 is LGHNA and CDR2 YSLEER. With V trimmed by 5 bases and J by 1 base, 4 bases remained unmatched. This TCR came from a man aged 18 to 29 in good health. The sequenced material came from naive CD4+ T cells sorted from blood. Stated subset: CD45RA+ positively selected. V gene TRBV4-3 combines with J gene TRBJ2-7; the match to TRBD2 covers 11 bases. CDR3 in amino acids: CASSGGLADSYEQYF. CDR3 nucleotides: TGCGCCAGCAGCGGGGGACTAGCGGATTCCTACGAGCAGTACTTC.